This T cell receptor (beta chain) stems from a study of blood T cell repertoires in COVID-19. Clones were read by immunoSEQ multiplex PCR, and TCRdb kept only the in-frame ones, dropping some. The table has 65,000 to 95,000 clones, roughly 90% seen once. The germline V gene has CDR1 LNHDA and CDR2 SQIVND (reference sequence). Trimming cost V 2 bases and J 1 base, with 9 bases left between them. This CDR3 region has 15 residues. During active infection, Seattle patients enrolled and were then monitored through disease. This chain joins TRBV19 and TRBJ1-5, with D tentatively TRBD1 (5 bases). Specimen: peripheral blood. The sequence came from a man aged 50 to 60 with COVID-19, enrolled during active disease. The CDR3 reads CASSITGYSNQPQHF. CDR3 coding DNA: TGTGCCAGTAGTATAACAGGTTACAGCAATCAGCCCCAGCATTTT.